The clone carrying this T cell receptor (beta chain) was seen only a few times. Its matching antigen is unknown. The library targeted TCRbeta and was prepared with unique molecular identifiers. TCRdb called the PCR reads again in MiXCR, with one record for every CDR3 protein. The sample holds around 490,000 distinct CDR3 sequences, about 10% seen once. This entry is derived from a study of T-cell reconstitution after alpha-beta-depleted transplantation in children. Notes on the study in general: When one year had passed after transplant, most T-cell counts and diversity came from newly produced T cells. Alpha-beta T cells present about two months after transplant were reported to originate from several hundred expanded graft clones. Recipient T cells and thymic progenitors that survived were the source of the high TCRbeta diversity seen at day 60 in some patients.

Germline V CDR1 and CDR2: SQVTM, ANQGSEA. There are 13 residues in the CDR3. J was trimmed by 3 bases and V by 6 bases; bases with no gene match: 7. This clonotype originated in a female patient aged 2 to 10 who had a stem cell transplant for aplastic anemia, so the T cells may come from the graft donor. The gene calls are TRBV29-1 and TRBJ2-7; 8 bases match TRBD2. The sample was PBMCs, mostly from graft donor cells, taken 180 days after TCRalphabeta/CD19-depleted stem cell transplant. As DNA, the CDR3 is TGCAGCGTCTCAGGCGGGGGGAGCTACGAGCAGTACTTC. Amino acids: CSVSGGGSYEQYF.